This T cell receptor (beta chain) was sequenced during a study of identical twins. Points from the study as a whole: The presence of invariant MAIT and iNKT cells could partly confound analyses of zero-insertion sequences.

Using its own MiXCR run on the 5' RACE reads, TCRdb lists one record per CDR3 protein. The profile shows fewer than 250,000 distinct CDR3 sequences, about 7% of them singletons. On this clonotype: What it recognizes is unknown.

J gave up 7 bases and V 3 bases, and 7 bases lay outside the gene matches. From germline, CDR1 is DFQATT and CDR2 SNEGSKA (reference sequence). The CDR3 consists of 14 residues. In addition, the sample was reused for a study of yellow fever vaccine responses in identical twins.

Sequenced material: memory (CD45RO+) T cells sorted from blood. The chain uses TRBV20-1 and TRBJ2-1; TRBD2 agrees at 9 bases. This sequence was found in a woman aged 18-30 years in good health. The DNA for the CDR3 is TGCAGTGCTAGTTCGCTAGCGGGAACTAATGAGCAGTTCTTC. Its protein product is CSASSLAGTNEQFF.